This TCR beta chain appears in the sequencing data of a study of blood T cell repertoires in COVID-19. At the level of the study: Both acute and convalescent COVID-19 samples were obtained from the United States, Italy and Spain. The analysed material was cDNA or gDNA that came from T cells, B-cell-depleted T cells, or PBMCs.

Assay: immunoSEQ multiplex PCR; the TCRdb copy retains only in-frame clones and omits some. The sample lists more than 7,500 clones; 80% to 90% were seen once. The clonotype was recovered from a human donor with active COVID-19. The donor label of this sample is uncertain. What was sequenced was peripheral blood.

CDR3 DNA sequence: TGTGCCAGCAGCCTCATGACAGGACCTAACTCTGGAAACACCATATATTTT. This translates into CASSLMTGPNSGNTIYF. The chain is built from TRBV9 and TRBJ1-3; D may be TRBD1 (6 bases). The CDR3 is made up of 17 amino acids. Between the trimmed V and J ends, which lost 4 bases and 0 bases, there was a span of 17 bases. Germline lookup yields CDR1 SGDLS and CDR2 YYNGEE.